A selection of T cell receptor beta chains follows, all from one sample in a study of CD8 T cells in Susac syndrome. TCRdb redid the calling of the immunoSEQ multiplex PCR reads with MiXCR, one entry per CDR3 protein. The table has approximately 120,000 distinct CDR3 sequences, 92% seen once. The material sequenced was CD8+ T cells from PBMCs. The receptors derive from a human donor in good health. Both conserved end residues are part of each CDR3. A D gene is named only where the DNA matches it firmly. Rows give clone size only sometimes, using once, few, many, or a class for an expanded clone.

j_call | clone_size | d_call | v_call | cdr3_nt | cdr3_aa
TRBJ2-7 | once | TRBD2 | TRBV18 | TGTGCCAGCTCACCGCTGAGTATATCTAGCGGGGGGTCGGACGAGCAGTACTTC | CASSPLSISSGGSDEQYF
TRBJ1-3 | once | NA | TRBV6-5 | TGTGCCAGCAGTTACGACTCCCCTGGAAACACCATATATTTT | CASSYDSPGNTIYF
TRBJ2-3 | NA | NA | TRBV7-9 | TGTGCCAGCAGCCCCGGGGGTTCAGATACGCAGTATTTT | CASSPGGSDTQYF
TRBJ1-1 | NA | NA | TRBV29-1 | TGCAGCGTTGAACCGGGGGAAATGAACACTGAAGCTTTCTTT | CSVEPGEMNTEAFF
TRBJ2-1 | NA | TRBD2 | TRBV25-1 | TGTGCCAGCAGTCCCCTACTAGCGGGAAATGAGCAGTTCTTC | CASSPLLAGNEQFF
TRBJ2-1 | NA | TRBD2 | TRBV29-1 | TGCAGCGGTGGACTAGGGGAAAGGCAGTTCTTC | CSGGLGERQFF
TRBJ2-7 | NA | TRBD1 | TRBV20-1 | TGCAGTGCTCACAGTGCGGGACAGGGCTACGAGCAGTACTTC | CSAHSAGQGYEQYF
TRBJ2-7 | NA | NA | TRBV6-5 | TGTGCCAGCAGTTACGGAGCCGAGCAGTACTTC | CASSYGAEQYF
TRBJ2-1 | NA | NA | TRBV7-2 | TGTGCCAGCAGCTACGACTATAGCTCCTACAATGAGCAGTTCTTC | CASSYDYSSYNEQFF
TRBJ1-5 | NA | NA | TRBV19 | TGTGCCAGTAGTATAGCCAGGCCCGGACTGGACTTTAGCAATCAGCCCCAGCATTTT | CASSIARPGLDFSNQPQHF
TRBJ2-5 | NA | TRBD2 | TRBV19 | TGTGCCAGTAGTAGAAGCGGGAACCAAGAGACCCAGTACTTC | CASSRSGNQETQYF
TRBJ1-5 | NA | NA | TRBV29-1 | TGCAGCACGGGAGACCGGAATCAGCCCCAGCATTTT | CSTGDRNQPQHF
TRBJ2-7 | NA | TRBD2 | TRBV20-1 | TGCAGTACAGAGGGACTAGCGGCCTCCGGGGCCTACGAGCAGTACTTC | CSTEGLAASGAYEQYF
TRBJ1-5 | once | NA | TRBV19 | TGTGCCAGTAGTATAGATGGGGTTAGGGTGAGCGGCAATCAGCCCCAGCATTTT | CASSIDGVRVSGNQPQHF
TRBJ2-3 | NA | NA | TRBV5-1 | TGCGCCAGCAGCTTGAGACAGGATAGTTCAGATACGCAGTATTTT | CASSLRQDSSDTQYF
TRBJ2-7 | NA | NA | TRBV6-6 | TGTGCCAGCTGCTATAAGGACGGTGCGGGCGAGCAGTACTTC | CASCYKDGAGEQYF
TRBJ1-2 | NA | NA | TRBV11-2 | TGTGCCAGCAGCTTACAGGGAACCGACTCGGGCTACACCTTC | CASSLQGTDSGYTF
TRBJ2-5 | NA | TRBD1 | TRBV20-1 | TGCAGTGCTAGTTCGGCAGGGGGATGGGGGACCCAGTACTTC | CSASSAGGWGTQYF
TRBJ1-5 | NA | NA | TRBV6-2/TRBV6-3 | TGTGCCAGCAGTTTGACGGTCCTATCTCAGCCCCAGCATTTT | CASSLTVLSQPQHF
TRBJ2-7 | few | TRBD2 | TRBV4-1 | TGCGCCAGCAGCCAAGATCGCGGGAGCTTCTACGAGCAGTACTTC | CASSQDRGSFYEQYF
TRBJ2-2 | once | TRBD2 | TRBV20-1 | TGCAGTGCTAGAACTAGCGGGGCTAACACCGGGGAGCTGTTTTTT | CSARTSGANTGELFF
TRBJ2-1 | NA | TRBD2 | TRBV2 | TGTGCCAGCAGTGTCCGGGCGGGAGCCTTCAATGAGCAGTTCTTC | CASSVRAGAFNEQFF
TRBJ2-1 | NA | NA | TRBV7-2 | TGTGCCAGCAGCGGGCCAGCCGGCGCATCAAATGAGCAGTTCTTC | CASSGPAGASNEQFF
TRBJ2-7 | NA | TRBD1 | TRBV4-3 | TGCGCCAGCAGCCAAGCTGGGACAGGGAGTGAGAAGCAGTACTTC | CASSQAGTGSEKQYF
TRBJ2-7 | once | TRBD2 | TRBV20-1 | TGCAGTGCTTCCGACTTAGCGGGGGGCTACGAGCAGTACTTC | CSASDLAGGYEQYF
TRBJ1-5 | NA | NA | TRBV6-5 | TGTGCCAGCAGTTCCCTAGGGGGTCAGCCCCAGCATTTT | CASSSLGGQPQHF
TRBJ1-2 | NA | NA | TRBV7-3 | TGTGCCAGCAGCTTAAGGGAATCTAACTATGGCTACACCTTC | CASSLRESNYGYTF
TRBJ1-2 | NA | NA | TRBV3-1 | TGTGCCAGCAGCGGCCGGGACCCCGGAGCGGGTGGCTACACCTTC | CASSGRDPGAGGYTF
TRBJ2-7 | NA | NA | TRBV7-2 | TGTGCCAGCAGCTTAACCCTGCGCGAGCAGTACTTC | CASSLTLREQYF
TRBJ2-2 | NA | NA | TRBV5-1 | TGCGCCAGCCGGGGGCAGACGGACACCGGGGAGCTGTTTTTT | CASRGQTDTGELFF
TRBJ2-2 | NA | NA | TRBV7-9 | TGTGCCAGCAGCTCGCCCGGGGGATTGAACACCGGGGAGCTGTTTTTT | CASSSPGGLNTGELFF
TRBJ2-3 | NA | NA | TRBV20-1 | TGCAGTGCTAGCGCTTATGCCCTCTCGCGGGGAAACACAGATACGCAGTATTTT | CSASAYALSRGNTDTQYF
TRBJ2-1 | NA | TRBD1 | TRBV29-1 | TGCAGCGTCAAGGACAGGGGCCCCTACAATGAGCAGTTCTTC | CSVKDRGPYNEQFF
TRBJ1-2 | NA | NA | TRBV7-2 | TGTGCCAGCAGCTTCAGGGGACATGGCTACACCTTC | CASSFRGHGYTF
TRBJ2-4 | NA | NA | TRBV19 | TGTGCCAGTAGTATCCCCTTGGGACCCGATAGTAACATTCAGTACTTC | CASSIPLGPDSNIQYF
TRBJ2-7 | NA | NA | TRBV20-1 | TGCAGTGCCGCCCTTCTTAGCTACGAGCAGTACTTC | CSAALLSYEQYF
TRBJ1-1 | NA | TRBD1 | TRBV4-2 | TGTGCCAGCAGCCAAATACAGGGGGCGAACACTGAAGCTTTCTTT | CASSQIQGANTEAFF
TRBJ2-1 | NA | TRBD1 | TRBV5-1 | TGCGCCAGCAGATTCGGGGACAGGGGCTCCTACAATGAGCAGTTCTTC | CASRFGDRGSYNEQFF
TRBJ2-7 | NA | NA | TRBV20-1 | TGCAGTGGGGACGGGCCTTTGTCCTACGAGCAGTACTTC | CSGDGPLSYEQYF
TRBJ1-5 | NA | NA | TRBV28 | TGTGCCAGCAGTTTATCGATTGATCGACAGCCCCAGCATTTT | CASSLSIDRQPQHF
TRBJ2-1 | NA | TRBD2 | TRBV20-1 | TGCAGTGCTGGCCTAGCGGGAGGGAAGAGCTCCTACAATGAGCAGTTCTTC | CSAGLAGGKSSYNEQFF
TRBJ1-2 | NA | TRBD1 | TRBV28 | TGTGCCAGCAGTCGACAGGGGTCCGGGACTAACTATGGCTACACCTTC | CASSRQGSGTNYGYTF
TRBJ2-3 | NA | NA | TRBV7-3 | TGTGCCAGCAGTCGACCGGCACCGGCACCCAATGGTTTT | CASSRPAPAPNGF